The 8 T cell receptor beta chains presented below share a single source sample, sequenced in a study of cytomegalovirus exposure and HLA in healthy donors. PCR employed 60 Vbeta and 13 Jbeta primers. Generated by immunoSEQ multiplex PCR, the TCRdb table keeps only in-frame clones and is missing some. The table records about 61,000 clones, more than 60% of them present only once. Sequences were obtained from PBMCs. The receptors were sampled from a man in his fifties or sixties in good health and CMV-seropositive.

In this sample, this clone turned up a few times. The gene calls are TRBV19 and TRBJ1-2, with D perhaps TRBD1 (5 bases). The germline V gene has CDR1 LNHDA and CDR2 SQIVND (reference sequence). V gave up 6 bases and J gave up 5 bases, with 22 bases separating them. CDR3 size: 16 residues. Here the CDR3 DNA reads TGTGCCAGTAGCTCATCGGGGGGGAAGGCGGTTTATGGCTACACCTTC. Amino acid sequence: CASSSSGGKAVYGYTF. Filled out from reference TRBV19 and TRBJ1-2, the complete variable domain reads DGGITQSPKYLFRKEGQNVTLSCEQNLNHDAMYWYRQDPGQGLRLIYYSQIVNDFQKGDIAEGYSVSREKKESFPLTVTSAQKNPTAFYLCASSSSGGKAVYGYTFGSGTRLTVV.

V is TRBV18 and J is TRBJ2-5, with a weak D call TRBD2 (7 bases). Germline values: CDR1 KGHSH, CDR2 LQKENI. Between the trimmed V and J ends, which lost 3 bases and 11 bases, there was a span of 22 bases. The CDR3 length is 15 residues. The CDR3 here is CASSPGLAGAEEQYF. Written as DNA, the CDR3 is TGTGCCAGCTCACCGGGGCTTGCGGGGGCGGAGGAGCAGTACTTC.

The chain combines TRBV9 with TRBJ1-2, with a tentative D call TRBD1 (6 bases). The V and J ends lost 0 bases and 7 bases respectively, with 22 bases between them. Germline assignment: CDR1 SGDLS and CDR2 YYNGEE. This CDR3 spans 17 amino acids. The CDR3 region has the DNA TGTGCCAGCAGCGTAGGTAATAGTGGCAGGGGTATCCGTGGCTACACCTTC. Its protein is CASSVGNSGRGIRGYTF.

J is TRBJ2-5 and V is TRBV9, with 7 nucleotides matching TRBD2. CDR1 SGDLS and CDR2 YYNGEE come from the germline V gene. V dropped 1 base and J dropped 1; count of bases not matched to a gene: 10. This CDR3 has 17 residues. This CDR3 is CASSVQNMGGTQETQYF. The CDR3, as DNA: TGTGCCAGCAGCGTACAAAACATGGGAGGGACCCAAGAGACCCAGTACTTC.

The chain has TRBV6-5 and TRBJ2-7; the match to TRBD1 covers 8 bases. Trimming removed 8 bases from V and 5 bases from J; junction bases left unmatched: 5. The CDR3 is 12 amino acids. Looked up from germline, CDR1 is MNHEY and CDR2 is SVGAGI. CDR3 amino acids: CASFGQGHEQYF. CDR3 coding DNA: TGTGCCAGCTTTGGACAGGGCCACGAGCAGTACTTC.

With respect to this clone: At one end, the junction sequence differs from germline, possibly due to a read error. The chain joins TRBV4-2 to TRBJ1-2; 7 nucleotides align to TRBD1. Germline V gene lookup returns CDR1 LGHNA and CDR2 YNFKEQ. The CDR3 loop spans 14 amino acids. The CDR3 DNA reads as TGTGCCAGCAGACAAGATGAGGGGGCGAGCGGCTACAACTTC. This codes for CASRQDEGASGYNF.

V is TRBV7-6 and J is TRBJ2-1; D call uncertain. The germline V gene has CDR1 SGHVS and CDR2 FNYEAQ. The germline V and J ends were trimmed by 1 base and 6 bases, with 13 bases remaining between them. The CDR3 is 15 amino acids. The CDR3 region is CASSLGPAEVNEQFF. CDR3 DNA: TGTGCCAGCAGCTTAGGCCCCGCAGAGGTCAATGAGCAGTTCTTC. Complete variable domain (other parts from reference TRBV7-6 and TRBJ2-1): GAGVSQSPRYKVTKRGQDVALRCDPISGHVSLYWYRQALGQGPEFLTYFNYEAQQDKSGLPNDRFSAERPEGSISTLTIQRTEQRDSAMYRCASSLGPAEVNEQFFGPGTRLTVL.

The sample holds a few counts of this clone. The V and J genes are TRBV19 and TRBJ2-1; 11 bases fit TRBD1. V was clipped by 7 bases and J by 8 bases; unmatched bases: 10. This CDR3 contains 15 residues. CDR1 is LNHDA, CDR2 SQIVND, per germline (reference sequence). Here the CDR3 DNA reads TGTGCCAGTACCGCCCGGGACAGGGGGTATGATGAGCAGTTCTTC. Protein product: CASTARDRGYDEQFF.